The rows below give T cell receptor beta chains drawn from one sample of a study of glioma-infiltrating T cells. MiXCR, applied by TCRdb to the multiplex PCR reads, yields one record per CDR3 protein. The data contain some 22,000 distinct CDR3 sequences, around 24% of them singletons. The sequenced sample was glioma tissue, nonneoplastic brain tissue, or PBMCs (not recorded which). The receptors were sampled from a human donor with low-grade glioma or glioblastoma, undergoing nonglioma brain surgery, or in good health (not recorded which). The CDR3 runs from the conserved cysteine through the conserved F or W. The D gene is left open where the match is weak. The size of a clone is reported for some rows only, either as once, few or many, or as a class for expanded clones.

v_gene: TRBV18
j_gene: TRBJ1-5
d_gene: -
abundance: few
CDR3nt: TGTGCCAGCTCCATAGGACAGCTATTCAATCAGCCCCAGCATTTT
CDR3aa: CASSIGQLFNQPQHF

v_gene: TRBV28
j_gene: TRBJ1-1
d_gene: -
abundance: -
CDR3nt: TGTGCCAGCAGCTTACGCTACGCAGGAGGCACTGAAGCTTTCTTT
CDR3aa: CASSLRYAGGTEAFF

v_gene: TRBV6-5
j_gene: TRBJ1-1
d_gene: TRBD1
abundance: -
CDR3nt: TGTGCCAGCAGTGAAGCAGGGGGCAACACTGAAGCTTTCTTT
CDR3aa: CASSEAGGNTEAFF

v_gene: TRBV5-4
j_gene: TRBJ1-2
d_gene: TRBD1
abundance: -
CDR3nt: TGTTCCAGCACCCTCGACAGGGTAGATGGCTACACCTTC
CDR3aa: CSSTLDRVDGYTF

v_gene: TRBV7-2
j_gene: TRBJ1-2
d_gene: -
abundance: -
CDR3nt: TGTGCCAGCAGCTTAATCGAGCGCGGGGGATATGGCTACACCTTC
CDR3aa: CASSLIERGGYGYTF

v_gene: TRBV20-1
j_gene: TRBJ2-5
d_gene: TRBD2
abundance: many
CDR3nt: TGCAGTGCTAGACGAACTAGCGGGGAAGAGACCCAGTACTTC
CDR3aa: CSARRTSGEETQYF

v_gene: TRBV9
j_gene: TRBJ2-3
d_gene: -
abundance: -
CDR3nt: TGTGCCAGCTTAGACAGTGTGACAGATACGCAGTATTTT
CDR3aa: CASLDSVTDTQYF

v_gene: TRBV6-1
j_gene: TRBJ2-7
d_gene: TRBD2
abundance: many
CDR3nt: TGTGCCAGCAGCATCCTAGCGGGGGGGCCCTACGAGCAGTACTTC
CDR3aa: CASSILAGGPYEQYF

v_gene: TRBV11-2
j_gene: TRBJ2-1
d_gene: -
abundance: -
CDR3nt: TGTGCCAGCAGCCTAGACAGGTCCATCCGCTACAATGAGCAGTTCTTC
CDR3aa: CASSLDRSIRYNEQFF

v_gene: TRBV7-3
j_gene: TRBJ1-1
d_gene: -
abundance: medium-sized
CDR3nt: TGTGCCAGCAGCTTACTTGCGAACACTGAAGCTTTCTTT
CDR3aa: CASSLLANTEAFF

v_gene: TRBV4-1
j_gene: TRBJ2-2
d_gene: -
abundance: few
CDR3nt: TGCGCCAGCAGCCAAGTGGACAGACTTACCGGGGAGCTTTTTTTT
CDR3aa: CASSQVDRLTGELFF

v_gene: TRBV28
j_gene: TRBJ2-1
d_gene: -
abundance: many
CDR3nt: TGTGCCAGCAAAGTCCCAGGGAATGAGCAGTTCTTC
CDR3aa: CASKVPGNEQFF

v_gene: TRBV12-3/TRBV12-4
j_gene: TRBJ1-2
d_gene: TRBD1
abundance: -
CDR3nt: TGTGCCAGCAGTTCTATACCGCTCGGAATCGACAGGGTAAAAGAGCGTGTCTACACCTTC
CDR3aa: CASSSIPLGIDRVKERVYTF

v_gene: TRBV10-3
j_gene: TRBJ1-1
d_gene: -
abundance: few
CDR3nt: TGTGCCTCCACGCCCGGGGCACGAACTGAAGCTTTCTTT
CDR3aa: CASTPGARTEAFF

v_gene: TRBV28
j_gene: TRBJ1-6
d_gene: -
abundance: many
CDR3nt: TGTGCCAGCAGAGGCCCGAATTCACCCCTCCACTTT
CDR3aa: CASRGPNSPLHF

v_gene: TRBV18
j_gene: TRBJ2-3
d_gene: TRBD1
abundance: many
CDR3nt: TGTGCCAGCTCAAGGGACAGGGGTACAGATACGCAGTATTTT
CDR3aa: CASSRDRGTDTQYF

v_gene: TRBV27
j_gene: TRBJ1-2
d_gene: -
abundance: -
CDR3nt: TGTGCTAGGAGTCTATACCCCGGGGGCGGCTACACCTTC
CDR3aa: CARSLYPGGGYTF

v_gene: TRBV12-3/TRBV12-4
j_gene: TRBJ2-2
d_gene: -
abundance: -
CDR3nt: TGTGCCAGCAGCTCGGACTACACCGGGGAGCTGTTTTTT
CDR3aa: CASSSDYTGELFF

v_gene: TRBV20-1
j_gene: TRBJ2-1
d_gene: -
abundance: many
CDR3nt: TGCAGTGCCCTTTCCCCCTACAATGAGCAGTTCTTC
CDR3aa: CSALSPYNEQFF

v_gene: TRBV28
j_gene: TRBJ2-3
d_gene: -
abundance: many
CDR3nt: TGTGCCACCACAGGGGGGGGTTTCACAGATACGCAGTATTTT
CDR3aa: CATTGGGFTDTQYF

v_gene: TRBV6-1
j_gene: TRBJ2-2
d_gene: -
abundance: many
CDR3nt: TGTGCCAGCAGTACAGCACAATATTCGAACACCGGGGAGCTGTTTTTT
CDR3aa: CASSTAQYSNTGELFF

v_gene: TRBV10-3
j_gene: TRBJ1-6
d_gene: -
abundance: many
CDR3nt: TGTGCCATCAGTGTAGAAGCCAGGGTGAATCCACCCCTCCACTTT
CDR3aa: CAISVEARVNPPLHF

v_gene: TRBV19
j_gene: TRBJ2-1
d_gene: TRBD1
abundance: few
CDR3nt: TGTGCCAGTAGCTGGGACAGGGGGCTTGGTGAGCAGTTCTTC
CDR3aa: CASSWDRGLGEQFF

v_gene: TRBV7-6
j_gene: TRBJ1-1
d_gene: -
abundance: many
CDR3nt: TGTGCCCGCAGCTTAGGACTCAGCCACACTGAAGCTTTCTTT
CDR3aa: CARSLGLSHTEAFF

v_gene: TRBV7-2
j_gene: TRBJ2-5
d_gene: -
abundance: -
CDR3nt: TGTGCCAGCAGCTTAGTTGGAGGGCTAGAGACCCAGTACTTC
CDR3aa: CASSLVGGLETQYF

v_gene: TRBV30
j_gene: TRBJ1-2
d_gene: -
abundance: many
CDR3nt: TGTGCCTTCTCGCGGAAGGGAGCTAACTATGGCTACACCTTC
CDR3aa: CAFSRKGANYGYTF

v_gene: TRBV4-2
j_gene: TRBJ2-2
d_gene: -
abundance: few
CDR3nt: TGTGCCAGCAGCCAGAAACTTAGTGTCACCGGGGAGCTGTTTTTT
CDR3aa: CASSQKLSVTGELFF

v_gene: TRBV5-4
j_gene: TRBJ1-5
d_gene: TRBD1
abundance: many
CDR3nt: TGTGCCAGCAGCTTCGGGACAGGGGCTGGCCAGCCCCAGCATTTT
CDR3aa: CASSFGTGAGQPQHF

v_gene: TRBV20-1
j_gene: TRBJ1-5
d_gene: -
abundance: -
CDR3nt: TGCATTGCTAGAGATCCCGTAGGCATCAATCAGCCCCAGCATTTT
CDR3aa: CIARDPVGINQPQHF

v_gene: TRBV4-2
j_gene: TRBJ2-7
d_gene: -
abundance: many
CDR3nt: TGTGCCAGCAGCCAATTAAACGAGCAGTACTTC
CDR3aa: CASSQLNEQYF

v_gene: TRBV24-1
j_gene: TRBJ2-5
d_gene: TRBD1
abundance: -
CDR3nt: TGTGCCACCAGTACCTCCGGGACAGGGGGAGAGACCCAGTACTTC
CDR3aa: CATSTSGTGGETQYF

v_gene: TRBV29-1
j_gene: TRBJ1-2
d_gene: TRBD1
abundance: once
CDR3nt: TGCAGCGCCCCTGGACAGGGAACGGATTGCTACACCTTC
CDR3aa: CSAPGQGTDCYTF

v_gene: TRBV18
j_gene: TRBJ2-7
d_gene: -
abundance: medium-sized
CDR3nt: TGTGCCAGCTCACCCGGACAGTACGAGCAGTACTTC
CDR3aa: CASSPGQYEQYF

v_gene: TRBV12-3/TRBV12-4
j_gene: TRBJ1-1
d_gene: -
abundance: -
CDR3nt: TGTGCCAGCAAACTACAAGACCGCCGGAACACTGAAGCTTTCTTT
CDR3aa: CASKLQDRRNTEAFF

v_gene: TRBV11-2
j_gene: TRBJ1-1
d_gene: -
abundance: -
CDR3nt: TGTGCCAGCAACCCACAGGTCGGCACTGAAGCTTTCTTT
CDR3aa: CASNPQVGTEAFF

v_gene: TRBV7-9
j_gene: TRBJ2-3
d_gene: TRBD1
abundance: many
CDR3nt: TGTGCCAGCTCCCGAGGGGGGACAGGGGTTCGCACAGATACGCAGTATTTT
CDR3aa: CASSRGGTGVRTDTQYF

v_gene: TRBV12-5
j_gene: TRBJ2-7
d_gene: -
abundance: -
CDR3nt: TGTGCTAGTGGTTCCATAGGGTTCCATGAGCAGTACTTC
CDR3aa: CASGSIGFHEQYF

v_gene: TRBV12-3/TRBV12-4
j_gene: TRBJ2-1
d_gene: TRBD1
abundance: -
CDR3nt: TGTGCCAGCAGTTCCGGGACAGACAATGAGCAGTTCTTC
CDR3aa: CASSSGTDNEQFF

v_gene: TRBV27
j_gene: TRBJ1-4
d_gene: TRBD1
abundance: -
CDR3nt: TGTGCCAGCAGTCAACGACAGGGTTGGGAAAAACTGTTTTTT
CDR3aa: CASSQRQGWEKLFF

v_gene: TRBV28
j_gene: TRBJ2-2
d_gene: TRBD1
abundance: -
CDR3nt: TGTGCCAGCAGTTTAGCCGGACAGGGGCACGGGGAGCTGTTTTTT
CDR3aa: CASSLAGQGHGELFF

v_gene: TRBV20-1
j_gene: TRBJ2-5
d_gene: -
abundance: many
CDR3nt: TGCAGTGCTAGAGCGGCCGGACAGCCCCGCCAAGAGACCCAGTACTTC
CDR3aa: CSARAAGQPRQETQYF

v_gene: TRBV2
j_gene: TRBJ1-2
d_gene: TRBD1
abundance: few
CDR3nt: TGTGCCAGCACTACGGACAGGTCCTATGGCTACACCTTC
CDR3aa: CASTTDRSYGYTF

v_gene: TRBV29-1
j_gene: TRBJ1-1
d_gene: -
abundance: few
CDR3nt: TGCAGCGTTCAATCAATGGACCCTAGAGCTTTCTTT
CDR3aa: CSVQSMDPRAFF

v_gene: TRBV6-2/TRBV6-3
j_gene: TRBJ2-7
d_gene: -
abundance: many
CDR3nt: TGTGCCAGCAGTTACGGGCCAGGACAGAGCACCTACGAGCAGTACTTC
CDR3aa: CASSYGPGQSTYEQYF

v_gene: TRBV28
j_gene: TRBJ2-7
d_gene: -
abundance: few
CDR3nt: TGTGCCAGCAGTTTATCAACCAGGGATTCCTACGAGCAGTACTTC
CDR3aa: CASSLSTRDSYEQYF

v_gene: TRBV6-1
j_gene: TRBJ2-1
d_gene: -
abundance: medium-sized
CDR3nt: TGTGCCAGCTGGGACGCCCCTGGTCGATGGTCCTACAATGAGCAGTTCTTC
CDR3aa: CASWDAPGRWSYNEQFF

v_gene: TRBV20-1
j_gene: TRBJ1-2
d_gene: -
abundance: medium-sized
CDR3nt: TGCAGTGCTAGAGATCTTGACGGCTACACCTTC
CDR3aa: CSARDLDGYTF